This T cell receptor (beta chain) was documented in a study of neurological immune-mediated disorders. This clonotype appeared many times. The germline CDR1 and CDR2 sequences are DFQATT and SNEGSKA (reference sequence). V trimming: 2 bases; J trimming: 6 bases; junction bases outside the gene matches: 4. This CDR3 has 14 residues. Noted time point: longitudinal time-point 2. TCRdb reprocessed the 5' RACE reads via MiXCR and lists one record per CDR3 protein. The table has some 49,000 distinct CDR3 sequences, 10% to 15% seen once. This rearrangement joins TRBV20-1 to TRBJ2-3; 11 bases line up with TRBD2. This receptor was obtained from a male donor with HTLV-1-associated myelopathy (HAM/TSP). The sequencing sample was made of PBMCs. The CDR3 DNA follows: TGCAGTGCTAGAAATAGCGGGGGGGCCGATACGCAGTATTTT. Amino acid sequence: CSARNSGGADTQYF.